This record looks at one TCR beta chain sequence and its context. Its antigen remains unidentified. The source of the sample is a study of beta chain features in type 1 diabetes. General study points: When Type 1 diabetes patients were examined, their TCRB CDR3s proved moderately but significantly shorter in all four CD4+ subsets.

Germline CDR1 reads LGHNA; CDR2 reads YNFKEQ. The CDR3 is made up of 13 amino acids. The V gene lost 0 bases and the J gene lost 5 bases, with 7 bases spanning the gap. Sequenced material consisted of expressed TCRB transcripts (all of the isolated RNA was reverse transcribed). Sequenced by immunoSEQ multiplex PCR; TCRdb stores in-frame clones only, minus some. The data contain about 160,000 clones, approximately 8.1% of them singletons. The sequence was obtained from a middle-aged woman with type 1 diabetes. The chain combines TRBV4-2 with TRBJ1-2; possibly TRBD1 for D (5 bases). Material for sequencing was central memory CD4+ T cells from blood. DNA of the CDR3: TGTGCCAGCAGCCAAGATAAGGGGTATGGCTACACCTTC. Its translation is CASSQDKGYGYTF.